The 4 T cell receptor beta chains listed next were all sequenced from one sample in a study of blood T cell repertoires in COVID-19 (dated by TCRdb to about 2020). The library was obtained by the immunoSEQ multiplex PCR assay. TCRdb limited this immuneACCESS table to in-frame rearrangements with V and J called. A share of clones is missing; checked studies link under half to unresolved V genes, and the rest is unexplained. The sample table lists some 74,000 clones, approximately 87% of them with a count of one. The ten largest clonotypes hold 15% to 20% of the sample. The sample was peripheral blood. The source of these receptors is a woman of 80 years or more with acute or convalescent COVID-19.

V gene TRBV6-1 combines with J gene TRBJ1-4, with 10 bases matching TRBD1. The germline CDR1 and CDR2 sequences are MNHNS and SASEGT. V lost 3 bases and J lost 6; bases outside the gene matches: 4. This CDR3 region has 15 residues. CDR3 nucleotide sequence: TGTGCCAGCAGTGATACGACAGGGGGCCATGAAAAACTGTTTTTT. Translation: CASSDTTGGHEKLFF.

In regard to this clone: One end of the junction does not line up with germline, which may come from a read error. The rearrangement joins TRBV19 to TRBJ1-1, with D perhaps TRBD1 (5 bases). Germline CDR1 and CDR2: LNHDA and SQIVND (reference sequence). CDR3 length equals 13 residues. The CDR3 is CASSVDSRGEAFF. The CDR3 nucleotides are TGTGCCAGTAGTGTAGACAGTCGAGGGGAAGCTTTCTTT.

The V call is TRBV27, the J call TRBJ1-5; 8 nucleotides match TRBD1. This CDR3 region has 15 residues. Germline V lookup: CDR1 MNHEY, CDR2 SMNVEV (reference sequence). The V gene end was trimmed by 2 bases and the J gene end by 2 bases; junction bases not matched to a gene: 2. CDR3 in amino acids: CASSLDRGGNQPQHF. As DNA, the CDR3 is TGTGCCAGCAGTTTAGACAGGGGTGGCAATCAGCCCCAGCATTTT.

The V gene is TRBV7-9, the J gene TRBJ2-3; 7 bases line up with TRBD2. This CDR3 spans 15 amino acids. Germline CDR1 is SEHNR and CDR2 is FQNEAQ (reference sequence). Losses at the gene ends were 5 bases for V and 2 bases for J; bases not matched to a gene: 7. This CDR3 reads CASSHRDYPTDTQYF. The CDR3 nucleotides read TGTGCCAGCAGCCACCGGGACTACCCCACAGATACGCAGTATTTT. The full variable domain, its missing parts supplied by reference TRBV7-9 and TRBJ2-3, is DTGVSQNPRHKITKRGQNVTFRCDPISEHNRLYWYRQTLGQGPEFLTYFQNEAQLEKSRLLSDRFSAERPKGSFSTLEIQRTEQGDSAMYLCASSHRDYPTDTQYFGPGTRLTVL.